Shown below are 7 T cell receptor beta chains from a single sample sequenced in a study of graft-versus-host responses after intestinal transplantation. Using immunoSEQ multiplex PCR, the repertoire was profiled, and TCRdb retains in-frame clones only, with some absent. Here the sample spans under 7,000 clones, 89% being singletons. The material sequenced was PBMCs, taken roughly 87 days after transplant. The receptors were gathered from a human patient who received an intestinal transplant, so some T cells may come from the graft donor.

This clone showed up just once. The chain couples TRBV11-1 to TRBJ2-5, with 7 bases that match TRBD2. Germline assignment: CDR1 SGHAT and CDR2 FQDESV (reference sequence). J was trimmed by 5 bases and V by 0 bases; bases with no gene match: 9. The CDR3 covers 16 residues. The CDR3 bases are TGTGCCAGCAGCTTAGCAGGGAGGGCTGTTGGTGAGACCCAGTACTTC. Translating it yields CASSLAGRAVGETQYF.

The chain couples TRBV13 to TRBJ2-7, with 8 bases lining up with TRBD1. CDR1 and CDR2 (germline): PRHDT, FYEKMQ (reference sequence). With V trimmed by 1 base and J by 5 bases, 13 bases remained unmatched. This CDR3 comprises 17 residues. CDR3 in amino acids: CASSLALGPGGSNEQYF. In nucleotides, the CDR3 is TGTGCCAGCAGCTTAGCCCTAGGGCCAGGGGGCTCGAACGAGCAGTACTTC. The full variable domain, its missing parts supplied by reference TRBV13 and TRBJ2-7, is AAGVIQSPRHLIKEKRETATLKCYPIPRHDTVYWYQQGPGQDPQFLISFYEKMQSDKGSIPDRFSAQQFSDYHSELNMSSLELGDSALYFCASSLALGPGGSNEQYFGPGTRLTVT.

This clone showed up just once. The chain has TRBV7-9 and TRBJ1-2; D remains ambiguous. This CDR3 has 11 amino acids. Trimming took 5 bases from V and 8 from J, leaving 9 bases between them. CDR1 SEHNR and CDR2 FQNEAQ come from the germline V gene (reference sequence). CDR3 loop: CASSSKSGYTF. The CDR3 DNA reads TGTGCCAGCAGCAGTAAGAGCGGCTACACCTTC.

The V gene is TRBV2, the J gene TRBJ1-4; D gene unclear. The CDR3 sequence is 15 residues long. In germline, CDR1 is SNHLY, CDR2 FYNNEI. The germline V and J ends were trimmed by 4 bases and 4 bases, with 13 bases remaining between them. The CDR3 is CASSVEAGNNEKLFF. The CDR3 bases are TGTGCCAGCAGTGTGGAGGCCGGGAATAATGAAAAACTGTTTTTT.

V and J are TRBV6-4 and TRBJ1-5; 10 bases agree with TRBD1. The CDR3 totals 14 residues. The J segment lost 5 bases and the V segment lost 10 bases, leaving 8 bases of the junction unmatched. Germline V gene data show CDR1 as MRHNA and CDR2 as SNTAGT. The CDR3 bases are TGTGCCAACTCCGGGACAGGGGTTCATCAGCCCCAGCATTTT. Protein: CANSGTGVHQPQHF.

CDR3 sequence (DNA): TGTGCCAGCAGTGCCCCGGGCCTCCAAGAGACCCAGTACTTC. It is translated as CASSAPGLQETQYF. V gene TRBV28 combines with J gene TRBJ2-5, with D unresolved. Looked up from germline, CDR1 is MDHEN and CDR2 is SYDVKM. The CDR3 totals 14 residues. Deletions cut 5 bases from V and 1 base from J, with 11 bases between.

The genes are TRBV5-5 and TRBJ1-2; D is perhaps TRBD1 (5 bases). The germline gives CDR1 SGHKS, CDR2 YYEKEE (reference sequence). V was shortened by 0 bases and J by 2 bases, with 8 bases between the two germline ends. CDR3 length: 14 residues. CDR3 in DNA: TGTGCCAGCAGCTTGGTGTCAGGGAACTATGGCTACACCTTC. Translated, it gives CASSLVSGNYGYTF.